Listed below are T cell receptor beta chains from one sample, sequenced in a study of cytomegalovirus exposure and HLA in healthy donors. Sequenced by immunoSEQ multiplex PCR; TCRdb stores in-frame clones only, minus some. The sample holds 150,000 or so clones, roughly 68% seen once. The sequencing input was PBMCs. All receptors come from a man aged 30 to 39 in good health and CMV-seropositive. The CDR3 runs from the conserved cysteine through the conserved F or W. A D gene is named only where the DNA matches it firmly. Clone size is shown for a subset of rows, as once, few, many or a class of expanded clone.

J gene | clone size | V gene | D gene | CDR3 protein | CDR3 DNA
TRBJ2-1 | few | TRBV11-3 | . | CASSQDQGGGIGEQFF | TGTGCCAGCAGCCAAGATCAGGGAGGGGGGATCGGTGAGCAGTTCTTC
TRBJ2-7 | . | TRBV6-5 | . | CASSYSRGSYEQYF | TGTGCCAGCAGTTACTCAAGGGGCAGCTACGAGCAGTACTTC
TRBJ1-5 | . | TRBV7-8 | . | CASSLEPGNSNQPQHF | TGTGCCAGCAGCTTAGAGCCAGGCAATAGCAATCAGCCCCAGCATTTT
TRBJ1-2 | . | TRBV5-1 | TRBD1 | CASSPGQDPSYGYTF | TGCGCCAGCAGCCCCGGACAGGATCCCTCCTATGGCTACACCTTC
TRBJ1-5 | . | TRBV6-1 | . | CASSEGPGYQPQHF | TGTGCCAGCAGTGAAGGCCCAGGATATCAGCCCCAGCATTTT
TRBJ2-7 | once | TRBV30 | TRBD1 | CAWSGTGFGEQYF | TGTGCCTGGAGTGGGACAGGGTTCGGCGAGCAGTACTTC
TRBJ1-2 | . | TRBV19 | TRBD1 | CANERTGRYGYTF | TGTGCCAACGAGAGGACAGGCCGCTATGGCTACACCTTC
TRBJ1-1 | few | TRBV27 | . | CASTSQGLGTEAFF | TGTGCCAGCACCTCACAGGGTCTCGGGACTGAAGCTTTCTTT
TRBJ2-1 | . | TRBV10-1 | . | CASSGGSGAGGEQFF | TGCGCCAGCAGTGGAGGGTCAGGGGCCGGCGGTGAGCAGTTCTTC
TRBJ2-7 | . | TRBV7-6 | TRBD1 | CASSPGQGPLHEQYF | TGTGCCAGCAGCCCTGGACAGGGCCCTCTCCACGAGCAGTACTTC
TRBJ2-7 | few | TRBV10-3 | . | CAISEELREQYF | TGTGCCATCAGTGAGGAGTTGCGCGAGCAGTACTTC
TRBJ2-3 | . | TRBV10-1 | . | CASSLTAPTDTQYF | TGCGCCAGCAGCCTGACTGCTCCCACAGATACGCAGTATTTT
TRBJ2-1 | . | TRBV7-6 | . | CASSLALGVNEQFF | TGTGCCAGCAGCTTAGCCCTAGGTGTCAATGAGCAGTTCTTC
TRBJ1-1 | few | TRBV9 | TRBD1 | CASSVVWGQAEAFF | TGTGCCAGCAGCGTAGTTTGGGGACAGGCAGAAGCTTTCTTT
TRBJ2-3 | . | TRBV2 | . | CAAPIGWRGSTDTQYF | TGTGCCGCCCCCATCGGATGGCGGGGAAGCACAGATACGCAGTATTTT
TRBJ2-3 | . | TRBV13 | TRBD2 | CASRTLGLAGGPTDTQYF | TGTGCCAGCAGAACATTGGGACTAGCGGGAGGGCCGACAGATACGCAGTATTTT
TRBJ1-1 | few | TRBV7-8 | . | CASSRRGAFDF | TGTGCCAGCAGCCGGCGGGGGGCCTTTGACTTT
TRBJ1-1 | . | TRBV19 | . | CASSILGEGLKGNTEAFF | TGTGCCAGTAGTATTCTGGGGGAGGGCCTTAAGGGGAACACTGAAGCTTTCTTT
TRBJ2-1 | . | TRBV7-9 | . | CASSLGERTYNEQFF | TGTGCCAGCAGCTTAGGGGAGAGAACCTACAATGAGCAGTTCTTC
TRBJ2-1 | . | TRBV6-1 | . | CAILLSSYNEQFF | TGTGCCATACTTTTAAGCTCCTACAATGAGCAGTTCTTC
TRBJ2-2 | . | TRBV7-9 | TRBD1 | CASTPIDRGAGELFF | TGTGCCAGCACCCCAATCGACAGGGGGGCCGGGGAGCTGTTTTTT
TRBJ1-2 | few | TRBV6-1 | TRBD1 | CASRTDRDNYGYTF | TGTGCCAGCAGAACGGACAGGGATAACTATGGCTACACCTTC
TRBJ1-2 | few | TRBV9 | . | CASSEARGGSGYTF | TGTGCCAGCAGTGAGGCCCGGGGGGGAAGTGGCTACACCTTC
TRBJ2-2 | . | TRBV6-5 | . | CASSYEGVDTGELFF | TGTGCCAGCAGTTATGAGGGCGTCGACACCGGGGAGCTGTTTTTT
TRBJ2-2 | . | TRBV6-4 | . | CASSDSAGSGELFF | TGTGCCAGCAGTGACTCGGCGGGGTCCGGGGAGCTGTTTTTT
TRBJ1-1 | . | TRBV18 | . | CASSPNGGGVNTEAFF | TGTGCCAGCTCACCAAACGGGGGTGGGGTGAACACTGAAGCTTTCTTT
TRBJ1-2 | . | TRBV27 | . | CASSLYGELGYGYTF | TGTGCCAGCAGTTTATATGGGGAGTTGGGCTATGGCTACACCTTC
TRBJ2-7 | . | TRBV7-2 | TRBD2 | CASSNLAGAYEQYF | TGTGCCAGCAGCAACCTAGCGGGAGCCTACGAGCAGTACTTC
TRBJ2-5 | . | TRBV2 | . | CASSEDRARGEQYF | TGTGCCAGCAGTGAGGACAGGGCCCGGGGGGAGCAGTACTTC
TRBJ2-7 | . | TRBV11-2 | TRBD1 | CASSSIRDRGRINEQYF | TGTGCCAGCAGCTCGATCCGGGACAGGGGGCGCATCAACGAGCAGTACTTC
TRBJ1-1 | . | TRBV28 | . | CASSPRQPSQTEAFF | TGTGCCAGCAGTCCCCGACAGCCATCACAGACTGAAGCTTTCTTT
TRBJ1-4 | few | TRBV2 | . | CASSAGGEKLFF | TGTGCCAGCAGTGCGGGGGGGGAAAAACTGTTTTTT
TRBJ2-7 | few | TRBV30 | . | CARRGNRGGYEQYF | TGTGCCCGTCGGGGGAACAGGGGAGGCTACGAGCAGTACTTC
TRBJ2-7 | . | TRBV28 | TRBD2 | CASSPGASGVYEQYF | TGTGCCAGCAGCCCCGGGGCTAGCGGGGTCTACGAGCAGTACTTC
TRBJ1-5 | many | TRBV6-5 | TRBD1 | CASSSGQVSNQPQHF | TGTGCCAGCAGCTCAGGACAGGTTAGCAATCAGCCCCAGCATTTT
TRBJ2-1 | . | TRBV19 | TRBD2 | CASSTGLVPYNEQFF | TGTGCCAGTAGTACGGGACTAGTCCCCTACAATGAGCAGTTCTTC
TRBJ2-3 | . | TRBV27 | . | CASRPPQGYSTDTQYF | TGTGCCAGCAGACCTCCACAGGGTTATAGCACAGATACGCAGTATTTT
TRBJ1-1 | . | TRBV9 | TRBD1 | CASSATGQGSTEAFF | TGTGCCAGCAGCGCGACGGGACAGGGCAGCACTGAAGCTTTCTTT
TRBJ1-5 | few | TRBV19 | . | CATGRGGQPQHF | TGTGCCACCGGGAGGGGCGGACAGCCCCAGCATTTT
TRBJ1-2 | once | TRBV18 | TRBD1 | CASSLPGQDYGYTF | TGTGCCAGCTCACTCCCGGGACAGGACTATGGCTACACCTTC
TRBJ2-2 | . | TRBV19 | . | CASSIPTNTGELFF | TGTGCCAGTAGTATCCCCACGAACACCGGGGAGCTGTTTTTT
TRBJ2-7 | . | TRBV5-1 | TRBD1 | CASSVAGGSYEQYF | TGCGCCAGCTCGGTGGCAGGGGGTTCCTACGAGCAGTACTTC
TRBJ1-1 | . | TRBV11-3 | . | CASSLRQGVGRTEAFF | TGTGCCAGCAGCTTAAGGCAGGGTGTAGGAAGGACTGAAGCTTTCTTT
TRBJ1-5 | . | TRBV6-5 | . | CASSYSTGNQPQHF | TGTGCCAGCAGTTACTCTACAGGGAATCAGCCCCAGCATTTT
TRBJ2-3 | . | TRBV15 | TRBD2 | CATSGGSASTDTQYF | TGTGCCACCAGCGGCGGGAGCGCGAGCACAGATACGCAGTATTTT
TRBJ2-3 | . | TRBV4-1 | . | CASSPLTGGDTQYF | TGCGCCAGCAGCCCCCTTACCGGGGGAGATACGCAGTATTTT
TRBJ2-5 | . | TRBV6-1 | . | CASSPRGETQYF | TGTGCCAGCAGTCCCCGAGGGGAGACCCAGTACTTC
TRBJ2-1 | . | TRBV6-5 | . | CASPGSYNEQFF | TGTGCCAGCCCGGGGTCCTACAATGAGCAGTTCTTC
TRBJ2-7 | once | TRBV19 | TRBD2 | CASSTLAGGPYEQYF | TGTGCCAGTAGTACTCTAGCGGGAGGGCCCTACGAGCAGTACTTC
TRBJ2-5 | few | TRBV30 | TRBD2 | CAWSGLAGEGETQYF | TGTGCCTGGAGTGGACTAGCGGGAGAAGGGGAGACCCAGTACTTC
TRBJ2-2 | . | TRBV18 | . | CASSDRDTNTGELFF | TGTGCCAGCTCAGACCGGGACACAAACACCGGGGAGCTGTTTTTT
TRBJ2-7 | . | TRBV7-9 | TRBD2 | CASSLDFFRPGLAAYEQYF | TGTGCCAGCAGCTTAGATTTTTTTCGACCGGGACTAGCGGCCTACGAGCAGTACTTC
TRBJ1-2 | . | TRBV7-2 | . | CASSQQLQDGYTF | TGTGCCAGCAGCCAGCAGTTACAGGATGGCTACACCTTC
TRBJ1-1 | once | TRBV5-5 | TRBD1 | CASSEGTAGNTEAFF | TGTGCCAGCAGCGAAGGGACAGCCGGGAACACTGAAGCTTTCTTT
TRBJ2-1 | . | TRBV28 | . | CASRQDSLNEQFF | TGTGCCAGCAGACAGGACAGCCTCAATGAGCAGTTCTTC
TRBJ1-1 | . | TRBV28 | . | CASSLAETGAFF | TGTGCCAGCAGTTTAGCGGAGACAGGAGCTTTCTTT
TRBJ1-2 | . | TRBV11-1 | TRBD1 | CASSFLDRGDGYTF | TGTGCCAGCAGCTTTCTTGACAGGGGTGATGGCTACACCTTC
TRBJ1-2 | . | TRBV4-1 | TRBD1 | CASSQDWGDRVMGYTF | TGCGCCAGCAGCCAAGATTGGGGGGACAGGGTAATGGGCTACACCTTC
TRBJ1-5 | few | TRBV6-5 | . | CASSHLEGTQPQHF | TGTGCCAGCAGTCATCTGGAGGGTACTCAGCCCCAGCATTTT